This T cell receptor (beta chain) emerged from a study of cytomegalovirus exposure and HLA in healthy donors. Overall study context: Earlier, some 200 million T cells were analyzed, and about 100 million unique TCR beta sequences were found among them.

This clone was recorded only once. CDR3 length: 14 amino acids. In germline, CDR1 is MNHEY, CDR2 SVGAGI. V lost 0 bases and J lost 15, with 18 bases in between. PCR employed 60 Vbeta and 13 Jbeta primers. Assay used: immunoSEQ multiplex PCR; TCRdb lists only in-frame clones, some missing. The sample lists 150,000 to 200,000 clones, 65% to 85% occurring once. Sequenced material: PBMCs. This sequence was found in a girl between 5 and 17 years old in good health and CMV-seropositive. This chain links TRBV6-5 with TRBJ2-4, with D perhaps matching TRBD1 (6 bases). As DNA, the CDR3 is TGTGCCAGCAGTTACTCGACAGGCCCCTCGAGTATGTACTTC. It encodes CASSYSTGPSSMYF.